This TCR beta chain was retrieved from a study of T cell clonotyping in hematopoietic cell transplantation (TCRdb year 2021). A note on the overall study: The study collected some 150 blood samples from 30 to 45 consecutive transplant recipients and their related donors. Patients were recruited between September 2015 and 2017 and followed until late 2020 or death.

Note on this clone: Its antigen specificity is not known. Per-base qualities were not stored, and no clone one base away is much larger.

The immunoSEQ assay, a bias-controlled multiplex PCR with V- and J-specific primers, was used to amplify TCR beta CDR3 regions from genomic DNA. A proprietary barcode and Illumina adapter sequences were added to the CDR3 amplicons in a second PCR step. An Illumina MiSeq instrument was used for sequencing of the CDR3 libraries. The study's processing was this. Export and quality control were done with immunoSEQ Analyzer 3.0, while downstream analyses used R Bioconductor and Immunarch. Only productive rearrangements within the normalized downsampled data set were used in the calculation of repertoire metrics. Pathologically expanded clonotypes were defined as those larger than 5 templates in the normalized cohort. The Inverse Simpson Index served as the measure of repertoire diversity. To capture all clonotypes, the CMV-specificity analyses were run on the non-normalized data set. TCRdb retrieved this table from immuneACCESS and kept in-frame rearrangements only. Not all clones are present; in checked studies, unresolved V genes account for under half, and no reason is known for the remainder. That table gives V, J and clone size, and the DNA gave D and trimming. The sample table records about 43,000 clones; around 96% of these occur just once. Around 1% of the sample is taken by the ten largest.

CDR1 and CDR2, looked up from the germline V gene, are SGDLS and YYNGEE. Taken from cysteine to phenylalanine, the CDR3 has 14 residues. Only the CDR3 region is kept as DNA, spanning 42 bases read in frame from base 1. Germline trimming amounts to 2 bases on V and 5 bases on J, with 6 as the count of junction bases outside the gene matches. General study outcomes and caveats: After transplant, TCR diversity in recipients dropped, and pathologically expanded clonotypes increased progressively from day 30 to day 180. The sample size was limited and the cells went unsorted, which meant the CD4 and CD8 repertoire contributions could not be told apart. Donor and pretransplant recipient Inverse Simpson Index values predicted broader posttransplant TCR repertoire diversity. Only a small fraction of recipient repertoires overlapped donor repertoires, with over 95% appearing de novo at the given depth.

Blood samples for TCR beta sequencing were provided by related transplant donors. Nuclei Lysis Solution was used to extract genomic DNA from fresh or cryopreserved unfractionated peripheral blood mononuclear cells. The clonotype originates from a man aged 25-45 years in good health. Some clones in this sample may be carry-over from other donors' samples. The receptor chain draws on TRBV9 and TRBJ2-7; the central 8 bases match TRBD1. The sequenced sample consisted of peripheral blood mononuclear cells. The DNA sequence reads TGTGCCAGCAGCGTGATGGGACAGGCGGACGAGCAGTACTTC. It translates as CASSVMGQADEQYF.